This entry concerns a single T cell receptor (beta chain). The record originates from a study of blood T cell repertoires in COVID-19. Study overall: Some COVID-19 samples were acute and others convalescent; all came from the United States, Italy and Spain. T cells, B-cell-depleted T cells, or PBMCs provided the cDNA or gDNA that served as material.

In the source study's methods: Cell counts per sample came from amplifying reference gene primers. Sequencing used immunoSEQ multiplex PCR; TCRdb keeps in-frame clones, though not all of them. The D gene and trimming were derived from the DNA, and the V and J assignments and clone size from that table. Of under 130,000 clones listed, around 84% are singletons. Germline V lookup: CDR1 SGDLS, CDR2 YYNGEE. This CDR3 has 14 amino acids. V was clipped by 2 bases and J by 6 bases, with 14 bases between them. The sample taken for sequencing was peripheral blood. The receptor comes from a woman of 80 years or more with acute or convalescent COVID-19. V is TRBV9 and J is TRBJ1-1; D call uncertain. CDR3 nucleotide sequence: TGTGCCAGCAGCGTGGGAGAGTCGGTTGCTGAAGCTTTCTTT. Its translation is CASSVGESVAEAFF.